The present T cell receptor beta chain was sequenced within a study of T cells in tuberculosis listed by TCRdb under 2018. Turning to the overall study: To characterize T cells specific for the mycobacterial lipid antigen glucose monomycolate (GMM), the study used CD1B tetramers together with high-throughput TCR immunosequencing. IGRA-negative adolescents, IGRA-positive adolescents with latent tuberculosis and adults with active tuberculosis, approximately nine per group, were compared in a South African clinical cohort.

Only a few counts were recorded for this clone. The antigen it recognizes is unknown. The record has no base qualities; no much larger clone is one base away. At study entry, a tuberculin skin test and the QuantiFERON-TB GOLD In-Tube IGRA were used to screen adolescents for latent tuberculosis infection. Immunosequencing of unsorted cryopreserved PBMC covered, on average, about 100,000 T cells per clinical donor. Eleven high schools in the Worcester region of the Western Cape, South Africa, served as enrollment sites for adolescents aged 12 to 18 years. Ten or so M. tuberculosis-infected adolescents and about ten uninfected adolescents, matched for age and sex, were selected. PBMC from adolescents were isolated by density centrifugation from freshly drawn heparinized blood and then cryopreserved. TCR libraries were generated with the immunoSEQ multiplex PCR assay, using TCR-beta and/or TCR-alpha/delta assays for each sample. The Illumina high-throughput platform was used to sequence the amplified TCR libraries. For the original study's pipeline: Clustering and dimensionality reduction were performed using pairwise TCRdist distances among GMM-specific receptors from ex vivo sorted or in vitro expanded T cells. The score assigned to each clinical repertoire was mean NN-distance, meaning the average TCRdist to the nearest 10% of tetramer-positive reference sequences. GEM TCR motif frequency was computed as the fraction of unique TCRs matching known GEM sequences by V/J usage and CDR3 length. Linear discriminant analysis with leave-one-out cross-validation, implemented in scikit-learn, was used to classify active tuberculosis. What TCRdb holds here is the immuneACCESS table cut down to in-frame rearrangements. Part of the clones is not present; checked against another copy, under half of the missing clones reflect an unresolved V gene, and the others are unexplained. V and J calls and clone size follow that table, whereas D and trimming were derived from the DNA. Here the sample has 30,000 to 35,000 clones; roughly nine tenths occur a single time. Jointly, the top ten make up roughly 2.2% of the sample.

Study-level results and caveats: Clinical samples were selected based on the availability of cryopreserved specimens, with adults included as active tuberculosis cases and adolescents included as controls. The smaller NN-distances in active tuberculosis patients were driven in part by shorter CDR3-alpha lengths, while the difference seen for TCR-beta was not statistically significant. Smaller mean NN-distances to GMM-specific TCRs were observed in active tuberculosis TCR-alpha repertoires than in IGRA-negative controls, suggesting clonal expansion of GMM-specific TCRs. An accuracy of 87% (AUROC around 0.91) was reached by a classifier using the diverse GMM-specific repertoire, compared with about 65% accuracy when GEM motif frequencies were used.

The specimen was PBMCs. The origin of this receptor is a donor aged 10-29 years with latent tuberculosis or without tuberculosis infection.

In nucleotides, the sequence is TGTGCCAGTAGTGTCCGTACTAGCGGGAGATCCCTCGAGCAGTTCTTC. Its protein reads: CASSVRTSGRSLEQFF. The chain is made from TRBV19 and TRBJ2-1; 11 middle bases align to TRBD2. The germline V gene (reference sequence) yields LNHDA for CDR1 and SQIVND for CDR2. Counted from cysteine to phenylalanine, this CDR3 has 16 amino acids. Here the CDR3 DNA is all that survives: 48 bases in frame from base 1. V has 5 bases trimmed and J has 10 bases trimmed; junction bases matching no gene number 13.